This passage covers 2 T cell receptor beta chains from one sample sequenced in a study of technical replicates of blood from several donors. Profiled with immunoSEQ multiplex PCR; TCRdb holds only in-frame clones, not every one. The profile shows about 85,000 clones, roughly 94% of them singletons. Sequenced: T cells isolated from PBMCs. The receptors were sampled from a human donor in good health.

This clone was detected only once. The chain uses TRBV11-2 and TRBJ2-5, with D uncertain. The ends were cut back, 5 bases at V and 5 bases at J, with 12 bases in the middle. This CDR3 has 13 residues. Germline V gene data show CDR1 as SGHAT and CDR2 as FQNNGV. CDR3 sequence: CASSPHPPETQYF. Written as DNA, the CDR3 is TGTGCCAGCAGCCCACACCCCCCGGAGACCCAGTACTTC.

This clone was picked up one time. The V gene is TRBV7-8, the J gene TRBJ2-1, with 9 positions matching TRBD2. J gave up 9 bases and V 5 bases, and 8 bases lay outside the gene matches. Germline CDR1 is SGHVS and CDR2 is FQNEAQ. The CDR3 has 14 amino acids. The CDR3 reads CASSLGLAGGEQFF. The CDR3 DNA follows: TGTGCCAGCAGCCTGGGACTAGCTGGAGGTGAGCAGTTCTTC. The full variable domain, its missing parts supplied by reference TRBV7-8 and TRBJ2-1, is GAGVSQSPRYKVAKRGQDVALRCDPISGHVSLFWYQQALGQGPEFLTYFQNEAQLDKSGLPSDRFFAERPEGSVSTLKIQRTQQEDSAVYLCASSLGLAGGEQFFGPGTRLTVL.